The rows below give T cell receptor beta chains drawn from one sample of a study of shared clonotypes between healthy human individuals. Method: immunoSEQ multiplex PCR; TCRdb's copy keeps in-frame clones and lacks some. The data hold around 2.1 million clones, with just over 90% observed a single time. The specimen sequenced was naive CD8+ T cells from PBMCs. These receptor sequences come from a man aged 18 to 29 in good health. Some clones in this sample may be carry-over from other donors' samples. The CDR3 runs from the conserved cysteine through the conserved F or W. The order of the fields is J gene, clone size, D gene, V gene, CDR3 length, CDR3 DNA, CDR3 protein. The D gene is left open where the match is weak. Size tells how often a clone was seen (once, few, many) or the class of an expanded clone, and some rows leave it out.

J: TRBJ1-1; size: -; D: -; V: TRBV27; length: 16; DNA: TGTGCCAGCAGTTTATCGGGCGGGACGGCGAACACTGAAGCTTTCTTT; CDR3: CASSLSGGTANTEAFF
J: TRBJ2-3; size: -; D: -; V: TRBV4-2; length: 18; DNA: TGTGCCAGCAGCCAAGATGGTGCCAGCAAGAGCGATCGAGGTACGCAGTATTTT; CDR3: CASSQDGASKSDRGTQYF
J: TRBJ2-1; size: once; D: -; V: TRBV9; length: 13; DNA: TGTGCCAGCAGCGTGGGGCCCTACAATGAGCAGTTCTTC; CDR3: CASSVGPYNEQFF
J: TRBJ2-7; size: -; D: TRBD2; V: TRBV19; length: 15; DNA: TGTGCCAGTAGCCCGGGACTAGCGGGAGGGCGCGAGCAGTACTTC; CDR3: CASSPGLAGGREQYF
J: TRBJ2-7; size: -; D: -; V: TRBV11-2; length: 14; DNA: TGTGCCAGCAGCTACCCGGGGGCTGACTACGAGCAGTACTTC; CDR3: CASSYPGADYEQYF
J: TRBJ2-7; size: -; D: TRBD1; V: TRBV30; length: 13; DNA: TGTGCCTGGAGTCGACAGGGCTCCTACGAGCAGTACTTC; CDR3: CAWSRQGSYEQYF
J: TRBJ2-1; size: -; D: -; V: TRBV9; length: 13; DNA: TGTGCCAGCAGCCCCCTTGAAGTGGTTGAGCAGTTCTTC; CDR3: CASSPLEVVEQFF
J: TRBJ1-5; size: -; D: TRBD1; V: TRBV2; length: 15; DNA: TGTGCCAGCAGTGAAGCGCCAGGCAGGGGGCAGCCCCAGCATTTT; CDR3: CASSEAPGRGQPQHF
J: TRBJ2-2; size: -; D: -; V: TRBV5-4; length: 16; DNA: TGTGCCAGCAGACGTCGCGGGGCAATAAACACCGGGGAGCTGTTTTTT; CDR3: CASRRRGAINTGELFF
J: TRBJ2-1; size: -; D: TRBD1; V: TRBV6-6; length: 15; DNA: TGTGCCAGCAGCTTGGACAGGGTAGCCTACAATGAGCAGTTCTTC; CDR3: CASSLDRVAYNEQFF
J: TRBJ2-2; size: -; D: -; V: TRBV6-6; length: 13; DNA: TGTGCCAGCAGTTTTACCGGGACCGGGGAGCTGTTTTTT; CDR3: CASSFTGTGELFF